Presented here are 12 T cell receptor beta chains from one specimen sequenced in a study of control samples from healthy donors and cancer patients. TCRdb keeps only in-frame clones here, not all; method: immunoSEQ multiplex PCR. The sample holds more than 90,000 clones, approximately 90% seen once. The sequencing sample was made of blood. The origin of the receptors is a man between 25 and 39 years old in good health.

V usage is TRBV19 and J usage is TRBJ1-6; weak D call: TRBD1 (5 bases). CDR1 is LNHDA, CDR2 SQIVND, per germline (reference sequence). Trimming left V 5 bases short and J 10 bases short, with 9 bases between. CDR3 length: 12 residues. CDR3 protein: CASSPRQSPLHF. The CDR3 nucleotides read TGTGCCAGTAGTCCCCGACAGTCACCCCTCCACTTT.

The V call is TRBV5-6, the J call TRBJ1-2, with D hard to call. The ends were cut back, 4 bases at V and 3 bases at J, with 16 bases in the middle. Germline CDR1 reads SGHDT; CDR2 reads YYEEEE. The CDR3 runs to 15 residues. CDR3 residues: CASSKLNRDYYGYTF. The CDR3 nucleotides are TGTGCCAGCAGCAAGCTTAATAGGGATTACTATGGCTACACCTTC.

This chain uses TRBV12-3 or TRBV12-4 with TRBJ1-3; D remains unclear. The CDR3 spans 13 residues. V was trimmed by 1 base and J by 2 bases, leaving 3 bases between them. In DNA, the CDR3 is TGTGCCAGCAGTTTAGTAGCTGGAAACACCATATATTTT. Protein: CASSLVAGNTIYF.

The V gene is TRBV2, the J gene TRBJ1-5; D remains unclear. CDR3 length equals 18 residues. V lost 1 base and J 5 bases, leaving 21 bases between the germline ends. Germline V gene data show CDR1 as SNHLY and CDR2 as FYNNEI. CDR3 DNA sequence: TGTGCCAGCAGTGAAGATGCGCGGGGTTTCATGACCGATCAGCCCCAGCATTTT. Amino acid sequence: CASSEDARGFMTDQPQHF.

For the CDR3, the DNA is TGTGCCAGCAGCTTAACGATGGCTAGCGGACTAGATACGCAGTATTTT. Its protein product is CASSLTMASGLDTQYF. The J gene is TRBJ2-3, the V gene TRBV7-2; 7 bases are shared with TRBD2. Germline assignment: CDR1 SGHTA and CDR2 FQGNSA. The CDR3 totals 16 residues. V gave up 2 bases and J gave up 5 bases; unmatched junction bases: 10. The full variable domain, with the rest looked up from reference TRBV7-2 and TRBJ2-3, is GAGVSQSPSNKVTEKGKDVELRCDPISGHTALYWYRQSLGQGLEFLIYFQGNSAPDKSGLPSDRFSAERTGGSVSTLTIQRTQQEDSAVYLCASSLTMASGLDTQYFGPGTRLTVL.

This sequence joins TRBV5-5 and TRBJ1-3, with D possibly being TRBD1 (6 bases). V dropped 3 bases and J dropped 4 bases, with 20 bases sitting between them. Looked up from germline, CDR1 is SGHKS and CDR2 is YYEKEE (reference sequence). The CDR3 has 17 amino acids. The CDR3 loop is CASSSINPGQQGNTIYF. The CDR3, as DNA: TGTGCCAGCAGCTCGATAAACCCAGGACAGCAGGGAAACACCATATATTTT.

This clone appeared a few times. The gene calls are TRBV7-3 and TRBJ2-3, with D possibly TRBD2 on 7 matching bases. Germline values: CDR1 SGHTA, CDR2 FQGTGA. The V gene lost 2 bases and the J gene lost 3 bases, with 18 bases spanning the gap. This CDR3 contains 17 residues. The CDR3 coding sequence is TGTGCCAGCAGCTTATATGGGGGGGCCGGACGAACAGATACGCAGTATTTT. This gives the protein CASSLYGGAGRTDTQYF. The whole variable domain, remainder taken from reference TRBV7-3 and TRBJ2-3, is GAGVSQTPSNKVTEKGKYVELRCDPISGHTALYWYRQSLGQGPEFLIYFQGTGAADDSGLPNDRFFAVRPEGSVSTLKIQRTERGDSAVYLCASSLYGGAGRTDTQYFGPGTRLTVL.

The J gene is TRBJ1-5, the V gene TRBV20-1; possible D gene TRBD1, 5 bases. The germline V and J ends were trimmed by 3 bases and 3 bases, with 9 bases remaining between them. Germline V CDR1 and CDR2: DFQATT, SNEGSKA (reference sequence). The CDR3 sequence is 13 residues long. In nucleotides, the CDR3 is TGCAGTGCTAGTCCGGGGGACAATCAGCCCCAGCATTTT. Residues: CSASPGDNQPQHF.

This sequence joins TRBV18 and TRBJ2-7; tentatively, D is TRBD2 (5 bases). The CDR3 totals 15 residues. The germline V gene encodes CDR1 KGHSH and CDR2 LQKENI. V lost 3 bases to trimming and J lost 0 bases, with 12 bases between them. The CDR3 is CASSPGGLSSYEQYF. As DNA, the CDR3 is TGTGCCAGCTCACCGGGCGGGCTAAGCTCCTACGAGCAGTACTTC.

The rearrangement uses TRBV24-1 and TRBJ2-3; D is ambiguous. V was trimmed by 0 bases and J by 4 bases, leaving 10 bases between them. CDR1 is KGHDR, CDR2 SFDVKD, per germline. The CDR3 has 15 amino acids. Written as DNA, the CDR3 is TGTGCCACCAGTGATTTGGCCCGTCCGTCAGATACGCAGTATTTT. It yields the protein CATSDLARPSDTQYF.

The J gene is TRBJ2-3, the V gene TRBV11-3, with no clear D. Germline CDR1 reads SGHNT; CDR2 reads YENEEA. This CDR3 contains 14 residues. V was cut by 4 bases and J by 0 bases, with 8 bases left in between. CDR3 sequence: CASSYSPSTDTQYF. For the CDR3, the DNA is TGTGCCAGCAGCTACTCTCCTAGCACAGATACGCAGTATTTT.

This clone has just one count. The CDR3 DNA reads TGTGCCAGCAGCTCGGGGGGTTATAATGAAAAACTGTTTTTT. Protein product: CASSSGGYNEKLFF. The chain has TRBV5-5 and TRBJ1-4; a possible D gene is TRBD1 (5 bases). V was clipped by 3 bases and J by 4 bases, with 10 bases between them. Germline V gene data show CDR1 as SGHKS and CDR2 as YYEKEE (reference sequence). The CDR3 spans 14 residues.